The rows below give T cell receptor beta chains drawn from one sample of a study of T cell responses to AZD1222 COVID-19 vaccine. Using immunoSEQ multiplex PCR, the repertoire was profiled, and TCRdb retains in-frame clones only, with some absent. The sample yields 100,000 to 150,000 clones, about 90% seen once. The input for sequencing was peripheral blood, taken on day 0 of AZD1222 vaccination. The receptor source for this set is an adult in good health. The CDR3 runs from the conserved cysteine through the conserved F or W. D genes are given only for firm matches. The size entry is marked missing in some rows and otherwise reads once, few, many or a size class.

TRBV3-1/TRBV3-2	TRBJ1-4	.	TRBD1	TGTGCCAGCAGCTTAGGACAGGGGGTTTGGACTCTTAATGAAAAACTGTTTTTT	CASSLGQGVWTLNEKLFF
TRBV6-1	TRBJ1-5	.	.	TGTGCCAGCAGTGAAATTGCGGGGGGCAATCAGCCCCAGCATTTT	CASSEIAGGNQPQHF
TRBV28	TRBJ2-2	.	TRBD2	TGTGCCAGCAGTAGAGGACTAGCGATGTTCGGGGAGCTGTTTTTT	CASSRGLAMFGELFF
TRBV5-1	TRBJ2-1	.	TRBD2	TGCGCCAGCAGCCCCCTGTGGAGCGGGGGGCGGGATGAGCAGTTCTTC	CASSPLWSGGRDEQFF
TRBV28	TRBJ2-7	.	TRBD2	TGTGCCAGCAGTTTGCAGGTGACTAGCGGGAATTACGAGCAGTACTTC	CASSLQVTSGNYEQYF
TRBV12-3/TRBV12-4	TRBJ2-7	.	.	TGTGCCAGCAGTTCCAACTCCTTGGGGGAGCAGTACTTC	CASSSNSLGEQYF
TRBV2	TRBJ2-7	.	TRBD1	TGTGCCAGCGGGACAGGGCTGGCCTACGAGCAGTACTTC	CASGTGLAYEQYF
TRBV6-1	TRBJ2-7	.	.	TGTGCCAGCAGTGAACAGTCTGTATACTACGAGCAGTACTTC	CASSEQSVYYEQYF
TRBV9	TRBJ1-1	.	TRBD1	TGTGCCAGCAGCCCGGCAGGGGGATTAGCGGGCACTGAAGCTTTCTTT	CASSPAGGLAGTEAFF
TRBV13	TRBJ2-7	.	.	TGTGCCAGCAGCCTAGGGACGGCTTCCTACGAGCAGTACTTC	CASSLGTASYEQYF
TRBV7-9	TRBJ1-6	.	.	TGTGCCAGCAGCTTAGACAGCCTAGGGAATTCACCCCTCCACTTT	CASSLDSLGNSPLHF
TRBV18	TRBJ2-7	few	.	TGTGCCAGCTCACCGAGCGTTAGGGGGGGTGAGCAGTACTTC	CASSPSVRGGEQYF
TRBV19	TRBJ2-2	.	.	TGTGCCAGTCGAGAACATTCGAACACCGGGGAGCTGTTTTTT	CASREHSNTGELFF
TRBV5-4	TRBJ1-2	.	.	TGTGCCAGCAGCCAGGTAGGCAGAGACTATGGCTACACCTTC	CASSQVGRDYGYTF
TRBV9	TRBJ2-7	.	TRBD1	TGTGCCAGCAGCGGGGGGACAGGGGTCTACGAGCAGTACTTC	CASSGGTGVYEQYF
TRBV7-2	TRBJ1-5	.	.	TGTGCCAGCAGCTGGGGGGGCAGTGCTCAGCCCCAGCATTTT	CASSWGGSAQPQHF